This T cell receptor (beta chain) comes out of a study of CD8+CD57+ T cells in acquired aplastic anemia. General study points: Roughly 31 CD8+ CDR3 sequences were shared between patients and controls.

Patients included in sequencing had previously demonstrated CD8+CD57+ cell expansion by flow cytometry. Severe acquired aplastic anemia was diagnosed in all patients. Patient blood was sampled before any therapy had been received. The germline V and J ends were trimmed by 7 bases and 5 bases, with 26 bases remaining between them. This CDR3 region has 16 residues. CDR1 is SQVTM and CDR2 is ANQGSEA in the germline V gene. About this clonotype itself: The antigen remains unidentified.

Profiling of TCR beta VDJ combinations and CDR3 sequences used genomic DNA as template. TCRdb reprocessed the reads via MiXCR and lists one record per CDR3 protein. Of about 240,000 distinct CDR3 sequences listed, around half are singletons. Sample: sorted CD4+, CD8+, or CD8+CD57+ T cells (not recorded which) from PBMCs. The rearrangement links TRBV29-1 to TRBJ2-5, with D maybe TRBD2 (6 bases). The TCR comes from a human donor with aplastic anemia. CDR3 bases: TGCAGCGCCTCAGCTGGTTCGGGGGAGTTGGAGGAGACCCAGTACTTC. Amino acids: CSASAGSGELEETQYF.